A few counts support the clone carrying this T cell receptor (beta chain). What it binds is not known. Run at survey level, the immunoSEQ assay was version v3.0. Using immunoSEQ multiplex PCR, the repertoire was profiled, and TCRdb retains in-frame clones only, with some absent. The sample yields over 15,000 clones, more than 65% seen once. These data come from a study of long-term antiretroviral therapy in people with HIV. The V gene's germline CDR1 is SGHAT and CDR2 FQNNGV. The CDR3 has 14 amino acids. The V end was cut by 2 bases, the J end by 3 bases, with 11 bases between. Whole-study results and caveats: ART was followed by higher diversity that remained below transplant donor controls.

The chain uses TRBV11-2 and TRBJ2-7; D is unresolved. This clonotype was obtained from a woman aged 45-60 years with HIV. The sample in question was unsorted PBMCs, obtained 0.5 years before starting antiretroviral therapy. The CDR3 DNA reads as TGTGCCAGCAGCTTATATCTACGGAACTACGAGCAGTACTTC. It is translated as CASSLYLRNYEQYF.